One T cell receptor beta chain is described in this entry. Its antigen has not been determined. Qualities for individual bases were not recorded, and no much larger clone is one base off. Library preparation employed the immunoSEQ multiplex PCR assay. TCRdb obtained this table from immuneACCESS and retained in-frame rearrangements with V and J assigned. These tables miss some clones; where compared with another copy, unresolved V genes account for less than half of the shortfall, and the remainder is unexplained. Recorded for this sample are more than 140,000 clones; 91% of them occurred a single time. Approximately 7% of the sample comes from the top ten. The sample belongs to a study of control samples from healthy donors and cancer patients (dated by TCRdb to the early 2020s). The CDR1 and CDR2 encoded by the germline V gene (reference sequence) are SEHNR and FQNEAQ. The junction shows trimming of 4 bases on V and 7 bases on J, and the gene matches do not reach 14 bases of it. The CDR3, from cysteine to phenylalanine, totals 18 residues. CDR3 DNA only is kept here, 54 bases in frame from base 1.

The sample was blood. The TCR was taken from a man aged 18 to 29 in good health. The chain uses TRBV7-9 and TRBJ2-5, with 14 bases in between that match TRBD2. CDR3 region: CASSSPLPGLAGDRTQYF. The DNA reads as follows: TGTGCCAGCAGCTCACCTCTTCCGGGACTAGCGGGAGACCGGACCCAGTACTTC.